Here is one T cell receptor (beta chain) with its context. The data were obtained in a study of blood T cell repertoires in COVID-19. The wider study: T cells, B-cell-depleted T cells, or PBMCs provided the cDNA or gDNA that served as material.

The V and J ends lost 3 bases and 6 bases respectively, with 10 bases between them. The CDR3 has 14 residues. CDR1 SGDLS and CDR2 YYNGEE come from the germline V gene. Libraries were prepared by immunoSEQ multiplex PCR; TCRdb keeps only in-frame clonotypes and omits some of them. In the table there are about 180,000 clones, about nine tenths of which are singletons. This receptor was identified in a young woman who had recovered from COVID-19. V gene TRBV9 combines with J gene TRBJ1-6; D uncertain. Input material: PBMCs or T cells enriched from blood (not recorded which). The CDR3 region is CASSGQLLNSPLHF. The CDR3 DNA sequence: TGTGCCAGCAGCGGACAATTACTTAATTCACCCCTCCACTTT.